This entry features one T cell receptor (beta chain) sequence. This specimen comes from a study of cytotoxic CD8 clonotypes in ibrutinib-treated CLL. Sequencing used immunoSEQ multiplex PCR; TCRdb keeps in-frame clones, though not all of them. The sample has some 92,000 clones, roughly 80% seen once. The CDR3 has 15 amino acids. The germline V gene encodes CDR1 MDHEN and CDR2 SYDVKM. Trimming took 1 base from V and 6 from J, leaving 13 bases between them. The chain uses TRBV28 and TRBJ2-1; a weak D match, TRBD1 (5 bases). The sample here was PBMCs, taken after 24 months of ibrutinib treatment. This receptor was taken from a human donor with chronic lymphocytic leukemia. The CDR3 region is CASSLFRDGVNEQFF. As DNA, the CDR3 is TGTGCCAGCAGTTTATTCAGGGATGGGGTCAATGAGCAGTTCTTC.